This TCR beta chain was identified in a study of CD8 T cells in ankylosing spondylitis. Study-wide results and limits: There was a TCR beta motif, made of several highly homologous variants, that appeared characteristic of ankylosing spondylitis blood. Disease-linked clones reportedly showed significant enrichment in matched ankylosing spondylitis synovial fluid.

CDR1 and CDR2 from the germline V gene are SEHNR and FQNEAQ (reference sequence). This CDR3 is built from 17 residues. V lost 5 bases to trimming and J lost 3 bases; unmatched junction nucleotides: 10. Comments on this clonotype: Its antigen is currently unknown.

Each CDR3 protein is one row after TCRdb ran MiXCR on the 5' RACE reads. The sample yields fewer than 200,000 distinct CDR3 sequences, roughly 20% seen once. This TCR was sampled from a male donor under 30 with ankylosing spondylitis or in good health (not recorded which). The specimen sequenced was blood, either unsorted or a sorted T cell fraction (not recorded which). J is TRBJ2-5 and V is TRBV7-9; 12 nucleotides line up with TRBD1. Here the CDR3 DNA reads TGTGCCAGCAGCCTGCCCCGGGACAGGGGGCGCGAAGAGACCCAGTACTTC. This translates into CASSLPRDRGREETQYF. The full variable domain, completed using reference TRBV7-9 and TRBJ2-5, is DTGVSQNPRHKITKRGQNVTFRCDPISEHNRLYWYRQTLGQGPEFLTYFQNEAQLEKSRLLSDRFSAERPKGSFSTLEIQRTEQGDSAMYLCASSLPRDRGREETQYFGPGTRLLVL.